Presented here are 8 T cell receptor beta chains from one specimen sequenced in a study of cytomegalovirus exposure and HLA in healthy donors. The data were produced by immunoSEQ multiplex PCR, yet TCRdb's version contains in-frame clones alone and is incomplete. The table records roughly 43,000 clones, roughly 90% of them present only once. Input material: PBMCs. All receptors come from a man between 18 and 29 years old in good health and CMV-seronegative.

The chain uses TRBV15 and TRBJ1-5, with D possibly matching TRBD1 (5 bases). In germline, CDR1 is LNHNV, CDR2 YYDKDF (reference sequence). V lost 1 base and J lost 4, with 11 bases in between. CDR3 length: 15 amino acids. The CDR3: CATSRGGEVNQPQHF. CDR3 nucleotide sequence: TGTGCCACCAGCAGAGGGGGGGAGGTTAATCAGCCCCAGCATTTT. The whole variable domain, filled in from reference TRBV15 and TRBJ1-5, reads DAMVIQNPRYQVTQFGKPVTLSCSQTLNHNVMYWYQQKSSQAPKLLFHYYDKDFNNEADTPDNFQSRRPNTSFCFLDIRSPGLGDTAMYLCATSRGGEVNQPQHFGDGTRLSIL.

This rearrangement joins TRBV4-3 to TRBJ2-3, with TRBD2 identical over 10 bases. Germline-derived CDR1 and CDR2 are LGHNA and YSLEER. This CDR3 spans 18 amino acids. V shed 3 bases, J shed 2 bases, and the junction held 11 bases outside the gene matches. The CDR3 protein is CASSQELTSGPLTDTQYF. CDR3 coding DNA: TGCGCCAGCAGCCAGGAGTTGACTAGCGGGCCACTCACAGATACGCAGTATTTT.

The rearrangement uses TRBV4-3 and TRBJ2-2; 8 nucleotides line up with TRBD1. Germline values: CDR1 LGHNA, CDR2 YSLEER. J was trimmed by 7 bases and V by 1 base; bases with no gene match: 11. CDR3 length: 17 amino acids. The CDR3 region has the DNA TGCGCCAGCAGCCAAGGGTCAGGGGGCGCTTGGTTCGGGGAGCTGTTTTTT. Translating gives CASSQGSGGAWFGELFF.

CDR3 in DNA: TGTGCCAGCAGCCCCCTCCTAGCGGCGCAAGAGACCCAGTACTTC. This translates into CASSPLLAAQETQYF. V usage is TRBV11-2 and J usage is TRBJ2-5, with 7 nucleotides matching TRBD2. The CDR3 totals 15 residues. Germline trimming cut 5 bases from V and 2 bases from J; bases unmatched to any gene: 8. Germline V gene sequence: CDR1 SGHAT, CDR2 FQNNGV.

The CDR3: CASSLQGQGGKLFF. CDR3 DNA: TGTGCCAGCAGCTTGCAGGGTCAAGGGGGAAAACTGTTTTTT. The chain uses TRBV5-6 and TRBJ1-4; maybe TRBD1 (6 bases). Germline CDR1 and CDR2: SGHDT and YYEEEE. CDR3 length: 14 amino acids. Trimming took 1 base from V and 10 from J, leaving 14 bases between them.

CDR3 sequence reads: CASSQEQFDSLDEKLFF. The CDR3 bases are TGTGCCAGCAGCCAAGAACAGTTTGACAGTTTGGATGAAAAACTGTTTTTT. The chain is built from TRBV7-9 and TRBJ1-4; the D gene is possibly TRBD1 (5 bases). There are 17 residues in the CDR3. The germline CDR1 and CDR2 sequences are SEHNR and FQNEAQ (reference sequence). Trimming removed 5 bases at V and 6 bases at J, with 22 bases between.

This rearrangement joins TRBV5-5 to TRBJ2-7, with D perhaps matching TRBD2 (6 bases). Trimming removed 3 bases from V and 0 bases from J, with 16 bases in between. Looked up from germline, CDR1 is SGHKS and CDR2 is YYEKEE (reference sequence). This CDR3 comprises 16 residues. The CDR3 here is CASSYRTGGNSYEQYF. DNA for the CDR3: TGTGCCAGCAGCTACAGGACTGGCGGGAACTCCTACGAGCAGTACTTC.

CDR3 sequence (DNA): TGTGCCAGCAGACGTATGGTACAGGCGGCCACTGAAGCTTTCTTT. The encoded protein is CASRRMVQAATEAFF. The V call is TRBV6-5, the J call TRBJ1-1, with a tentative D call TRBD1 (5 bases). The CDR3 has 15 amino acids. The germline V gene has CDR1 MNHEY and CDR2 SVGAGI. With 6 bases removed from V and 4 bases from J, the gap between germline ends came to 18 bases.